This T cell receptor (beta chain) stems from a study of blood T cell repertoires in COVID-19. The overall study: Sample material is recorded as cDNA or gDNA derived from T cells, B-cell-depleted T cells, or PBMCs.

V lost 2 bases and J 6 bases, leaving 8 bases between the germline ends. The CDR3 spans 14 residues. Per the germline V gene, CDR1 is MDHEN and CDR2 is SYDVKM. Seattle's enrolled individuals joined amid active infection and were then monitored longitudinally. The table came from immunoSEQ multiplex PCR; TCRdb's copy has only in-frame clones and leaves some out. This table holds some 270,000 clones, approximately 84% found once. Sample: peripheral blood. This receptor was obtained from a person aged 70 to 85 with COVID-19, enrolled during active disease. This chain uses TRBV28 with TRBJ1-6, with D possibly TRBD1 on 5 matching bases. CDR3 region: CASSLQGGNSPLHF. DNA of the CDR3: TGTGCCAGCAGTTTACAGGGCGGTAATTCACCCCTCCACTTT.